Listed below are T cell receptor beta chains from one sample, sequenced in a study of blood T cell repertoires in COVID-19. Generated by immunoSEQ multiplex PCR, the TCRdb table keeps only in-frame clones and is missing some. The table has 210,000 or so clones, about 90% seen once. The specimen was PBMCs or T cells enriched from blood (not recorded which). The receptors originated from a woman in her forties or fifties in a cohort exposed to, infected with or recovered from COVID-19 (not recorded which). Both conserved end residues are part of each CDR3. The D gene is left open where the match is weak. Clone size, where shown, is once, few, many, or a class for clones that have expanded.

j_call v_call clone_size d_call cdr3_nt cdr3_aa
TRBJ2-3 TRBV5-5 NA TRBD2 TGTGCCAGCAGCCTAAAAGCTAGCGGGGGGGCGACAGATACGCAGTATTTT CASSLKASGGATDTQYF
TRBJ1-2 TRBV28 NA NA TGTGCCAGCGGCAATCGGGTCGGGGGCTACACCTTC CASGNRVGGYTF
TRBJ1-2 TRBV12-3/TRBV12-4 NA TRBD1 TGTGCCAGCAGCCATGACAGGGCGGGAGGCACCTTC CASSHDRAGGTF
TRBJ2-1 TRBV30 NA TRBD2 TGTGCCTGGAGTGGACTAGCTGACAATGAGCAGTTCTTC CAWSGLADNEQFF
TRBJ1-6 TRBV7-6 once TRBD1 TGTGCCAGCACAAGGACAGGCAATTCACCCCTCCACTTT CASTRTGNSPLHF
TRBJ2-3 TRBV3-1/TRBV3-2 once NA TGTGCCAGCAGCCGGCGACAGCCACCTCACACAGATACGCAGTATTTT CASSRRQPPHTDTQYF
TRBJ2-1 TRBV27 NA NA TGTGCCAGCAGTCGCTCCTACAATGAGCAGTTCTTC CASSRSYNEQFF
TRBJ1-5 TRBV3-1/TRBV3-2 NA NA TGTGCCAGCAGCCCTGGGAGACCCCAGCATTTT CASSPGRPQHF
TRBJ2-3 TRBV6-2/TRBV6-3 NA TRBD2 TGTGCCAGCAGTTCCAGGCTAGCGGGGGGCACAGATACGCAGTATTTT CASSSRLAGGTDTQYF
TRBJ1-5 TRBV12-3/TRBV12-4 few NA TGTGCCAGCAGGGCAGGGGTTCAGCCCCAGCATTTT CASRAGVQPQHF
TRBJ1-1 TRBV25-1 NA NA TGTGCCAGCAGACCCGGCGGCACAACGCAAGCTTTCTTT CASRPGGTTQAFF
TRBJ1-2 TRBV30 NA NA TGTGCCTGGACCCCCGGCCAGGTTGGTGGCTACACCTTC CAWTPGQVGGYTF
TRBJ2-1 TRBV7-2 NA TRBD2 TGTGCCAGCAGCCTAGCGGGGGGGCCGTACAATGAGCAGTTCTTC CASSLAGGPYNEQFF
TRBJ1-2 TRBV5-4 once NA TGTGCCAGCAGCTTGGGGGGACAAGACTATGGCTACACCTTC CASSLGGQDYGYTF
TRBJ1-1 TRBV7-2 NA TRBD1 TGTGCCAGCAGCTCGAAGACAGGGCGTGTCACTGAAGCTTTCTTT CASSSKTGRVTEAFF
TRBJ1-2 TRBV4-1 few TRBD1 TGCGCCAGCAGCCAAATTACAGGGGAAATAAACTATGGCTACACCTTC CASSQITGEINYGYTF
TRBJ2-3 TRBV6-5 NA NA TGTGCCAGCAGTCGTGCTATGAGCACAGATACGCAGTATTTT CASSRAMSTDTQYF
TRBJ2-7 TRBV28 NA NA TGTGCCAGCAGTTCCGGGGGTTCCTACGAGCAGTACTTC CASSSGGSYEQYF
TRBJ1-1 TRBV4-3 NA NA TGCGCCAGCAGCCAAGGGAGAGGAAGGTTTGCCCAAGCTTTCTTT CASSQGRGRFAQAFF
TRBJ1-1 TRBV19 NA TRBD1 TGTGCCAGTAGGACCGACAGGGTGCATTCGGGCACTGAAGCTTTCTTT CASRTDRVHSGTEAFF
TRBJ1-2 TRBV19 NA TRBD1 TGTGCCAGTAGGACAGGGGGCGGTAACTATGGCTACACCTTC CASRTGGGNYGYTF
TRBJ1-5 TRBV2 NA TRBD1 TGTGCCAGCACCCTGGACAGGGGCAATCAGCCCCAGCATTTT CASTLDRGNQPQHF